The clone carrying this T cell receptor beta chain was observed at least ten times. Trimming removed 2 bases at V and 3 bases at J, with 7 bases between. CDR3 length: 13 residues. In germline, CDR1 is SQVTM, CDR2 ANQGSEA. The data belong to a study of response to subunit inactivated influenza vaccine. TCRdb re-analysed the RT-PCR reads in MiXCR, keeping a single row per CDR3 protein. The table includes 500,000 to 600,000 distinct CDR3 sequences, less than 8% detected once. The receptor was isolated from a man aged 50 to 69 who received an inactivated influenza vaccine. The genes are TRBV29-1 and TRBJ2-2, with a tentative D call TRBD1 (6 bases). This sample comprised PBMCs from blood, obtained approximately 25 months after vaccination. CDR3 amino acids: CSVEKGDTGELFF. CDR3 DNA: TGCAGCGTTGAAAAGGGGGACACCGGGGAGCTGTTTTTT.